This TCR beta chain was recorded in a study of T-cell reconstitution after alpha-beta-depleted transplantation in children. Study-wide findings and caveats: From newly produced T cells came most of the T-cell counts and diversity one year after transplant. The study reportedly traced alpha-beta T cells about two months after transplant to several hundred expanded graft clones. The high TCRbeta diversity at day 60 in some patients came from surviving recipient T cells and thymic progenitors.

This clonotype occurred a few times. Its antigen is unidentified. The germline V and J ends were trimmed by 5 bases and 4 bases, with 11 bases remaining between them. The CDR3 is made up of 13 amino acids. Per the germline V gene, CDR1 is SGHAT and CDR2 is FQNNGV. Unique molecular identifiers were incorporated during preparation of the TCRbeta library. MiXCR, run by TCRdb on the PCR reads, gives a single entry per CDR3 protein. The sample includes fewer than 700,000 distinct CDR3 sequences, 10% to 15% of them seen just once. The genes are TRBV11-2 and TRBJ1-1; no definite D call. The receptor was isolated from a male patient under 18 who had a stem cell transplant for acute myeloid leukemia, so the T cells may come from the graft donor. The starting material was PBMCs, mostly from graft donor cells, obtained 360 days after TCRalphabeta/CD19-depleted stem cell transplant. CDR3 sequence: CASSRWHFTEAFF. In nucleotides, the CDR3 is TGTGCCAGCAGCCGGTGGCACTTCACTGAAGCTTTCTTT.